The rows below give T cell receptor beta chains drawn from one sample of a study of cytomegalovirus exposure and HLA in healthy donors. Measured with immunoSEQ multiplex PCR; TCRdb has only the in-frame clones, and not every one. The sample contains approximately 41,000 clones, 85% to 95% of which appear only once. The sequencing sample was made of PBMCs. The receptors shown here come from a man aged 18 to 29 in good health and CMV-seronegative. Each CDR3 is given with its conserved first and last residue.

>TRBJ2-3|TRBV9
CASSVGALAGAADTQYF
>TRBJ1-2|TRBV6-1
CASSEADTGYTF
>TRBJ2-1|TRBV5-4
CASSAGVNEQFF
>TRBJ1-3|TRBV2
CASRQGAGNTIYF
>TRBJ2-1|TRBV27
CASSPSDRGLNEQFF
>TRBJ2-7|TRBV6-1
CASSWGGSYEQYF
>TRBJ2-7|TRBV19
CASSTTGMPYEQYF
>TRBJ2-1|TRBV30
CAWAGTSASYNEQFF
>TRBJ1-1|TRBV21-1
CASSGRTRFPEAFF
>TRBJ2-3|TRBV10-1
CASSGRQGAPDTQYF
>TRBJ1-5|TRBV2
CASSGTAYNQPQHF
>TRBJ2-1|TRBV9
CASSKIAGGSSYNEQFF
>TRBJ1-6|TRBV30
CAWSSGDSPLHF
>TRBJ2-5|TRBV25-1
CASSAVFGLAEETQYF
>TRBJ2-3|TRBV4-1
CASSQEAGGASTDTQYF
>TRBJ1-5|TRBV23-1
CASGRDELDNQPQHF
>TRBJ2-1|TRBV14
CASSQTGGEGNEQFF
>TRBJ2-3|TRBV7-3
CASSLEARDTQYF
>TRBJ2-5|TRBV5-6
CASSPTSGRALETQYF
>TRBJ2-7|TRBV28
CASGGSGSNYEQYF
>TRBJ1-2|TRBV7-9
CASSGPQGVRGYTF
>TRBJ1-1|TRBV10-3
CAIRRGMNTEAFF
>TRBJ1-4|TRBV29-1
CSATRVGTGDGKLFF
>TRBJ2-5|TRBV13
CASSYSDSGGTQYF
>TRBJ1-2|TRBV25-1
CASSESVDGYTF
>TRBJ1-1|TRBV30
CAWSVRQGAIRTEAFF
>TRBJ1-5|TRBV19
CASSIEVAVYSNQPQHF
>TRBJ1-1|TRBV7-9
CASSRRGARNTEAFF
>TRBJ1-4|TRBV7-8
CASSSRTRTNEKLFF
>TRBJ2-7|TRBV7-9
CASSGEGRGAHEQYF
>TRBJ1-5|TRBV5-1
CASSFGTGESQHF
>TRBJ2-1|TRBV18
CASSLLAGGGNEQFF
>TRBJ1-2|TRBV18
CASSPIEGSNYGYTF
>TRBJ1-3|TRBV12-5
CASGLDSGTGPGNTIYF
>TRBJ2-3|TRBV5-1
CASGTDYSTDTQYF
>TRBJ1-2|TRBV18
CASSPDSKGGYTF
>TRBJ2-2|TRBV18
CASSPGRDLGELFF
>TRBJ1-2|TRBV6-6
CASRVGDGYTF
>TRBJ1-1|TRBV2
CASGVSGTEAFF
>TRBJ2-5|TRBV7-9
CASSFPRGKGETQYF
>TRBJ2-1|TRBV10-1
CATAGSGSNYNEQFF